This T cell receptor beta chain emerged from a study of identical twins. Study-wide points: Twins' surplus sharing was weaker for beta out-of-frame sequences. High-abundance cord blood beta clonotypes had fewer insertions; memory repertoires showed none. Some out-of-frame alpha sequences were shared by twins, and these showed excess low generation probability.

V trimming: 1 base; J trimming: 4 bases; junction bases outside the gene matches: 6. This CDR3 has 15 residues. The germline V gene has CDR1 SEHNR and CDR2 FQNEAQ (reference sequence). TCRdb analysed the 5' RACE reads with MiXCR anew, one entry per CDR3 protein. The sample includes hundreds of thousands of distinct CDR3 sequences, more than 20% of them seen just once. In this sample, this clonotype turned up a few times. No antigen is known for it. This sample was also put to use in a study of yellow fever vaccine responses in identical twins.

This chain connects TRBV7-9 to TRBJ2-7, with 8 bases fitting TRBD1. This sequence was found in a woman between 18 and 29 years old in good health. The sample taken for sequencing was CD4+ T cells sorted from blood. This chain's CDR3 is CASSLVLGQEYEQYF. The DNA for the CDR3 is TGTGCCAGCAGCTTAGTTCTGGGACAGGAATACGAGCAGTACTTC.